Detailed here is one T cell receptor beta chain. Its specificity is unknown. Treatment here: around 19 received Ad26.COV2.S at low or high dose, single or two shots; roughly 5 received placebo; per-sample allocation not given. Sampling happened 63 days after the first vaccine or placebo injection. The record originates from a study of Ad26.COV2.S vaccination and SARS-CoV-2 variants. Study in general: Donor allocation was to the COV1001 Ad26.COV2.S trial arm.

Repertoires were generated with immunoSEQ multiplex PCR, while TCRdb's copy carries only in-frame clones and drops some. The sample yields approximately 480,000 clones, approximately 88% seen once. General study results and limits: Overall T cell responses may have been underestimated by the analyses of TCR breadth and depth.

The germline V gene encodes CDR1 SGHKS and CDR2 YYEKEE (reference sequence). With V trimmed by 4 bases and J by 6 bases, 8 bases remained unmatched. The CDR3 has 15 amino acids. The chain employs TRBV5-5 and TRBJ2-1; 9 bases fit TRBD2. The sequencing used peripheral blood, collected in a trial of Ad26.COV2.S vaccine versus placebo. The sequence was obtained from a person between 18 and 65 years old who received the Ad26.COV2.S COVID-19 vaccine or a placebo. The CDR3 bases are TGTGCCAGCAGCCGCGCTAGCGGGGCTTCCAATGAGCAGTTCTTC. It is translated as CASSRASGASNEQFF.